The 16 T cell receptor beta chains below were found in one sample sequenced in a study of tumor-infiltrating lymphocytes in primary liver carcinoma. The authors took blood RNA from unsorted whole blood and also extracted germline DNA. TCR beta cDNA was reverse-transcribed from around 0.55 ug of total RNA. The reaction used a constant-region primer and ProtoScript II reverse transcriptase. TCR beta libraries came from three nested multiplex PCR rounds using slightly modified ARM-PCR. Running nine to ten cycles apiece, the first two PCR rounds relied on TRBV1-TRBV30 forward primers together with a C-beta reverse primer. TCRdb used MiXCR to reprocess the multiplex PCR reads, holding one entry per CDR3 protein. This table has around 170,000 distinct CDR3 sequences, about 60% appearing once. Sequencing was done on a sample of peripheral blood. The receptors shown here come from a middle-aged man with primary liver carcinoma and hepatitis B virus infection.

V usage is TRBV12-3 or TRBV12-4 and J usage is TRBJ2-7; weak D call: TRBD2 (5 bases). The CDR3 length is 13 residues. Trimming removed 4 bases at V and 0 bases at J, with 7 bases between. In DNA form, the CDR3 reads TGTGCCAGCAGTTCGGGAAGCTCCTACGAGCAGTACTTC. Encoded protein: CASSSGSSYEQYF.

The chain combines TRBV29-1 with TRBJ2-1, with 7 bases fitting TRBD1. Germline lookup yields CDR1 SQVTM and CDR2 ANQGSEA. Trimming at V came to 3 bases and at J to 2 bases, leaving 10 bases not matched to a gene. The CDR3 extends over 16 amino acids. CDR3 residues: CSVEPSGTAAYNEQFF. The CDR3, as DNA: TGCAGCGTTGAGCCTTCCGGGACAGCAGCCTACAATGAGCAGTTCTTC.

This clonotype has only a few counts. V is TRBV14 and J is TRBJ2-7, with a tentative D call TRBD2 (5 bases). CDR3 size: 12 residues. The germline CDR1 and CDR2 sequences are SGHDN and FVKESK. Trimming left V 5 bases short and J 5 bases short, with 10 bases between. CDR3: CASSGSGDEQYF. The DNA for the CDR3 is TGTGCCAGCAGCGGGAGCGGCGACGAGCAGTACTTC.

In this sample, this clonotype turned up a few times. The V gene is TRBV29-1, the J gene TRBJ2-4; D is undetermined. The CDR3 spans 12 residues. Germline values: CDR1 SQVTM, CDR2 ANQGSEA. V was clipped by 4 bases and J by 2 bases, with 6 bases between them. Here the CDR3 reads CSVAESKNIQYF. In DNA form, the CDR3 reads TGCAGCGTTGCGGAATCCAAAAACATTCAGTACTTC.

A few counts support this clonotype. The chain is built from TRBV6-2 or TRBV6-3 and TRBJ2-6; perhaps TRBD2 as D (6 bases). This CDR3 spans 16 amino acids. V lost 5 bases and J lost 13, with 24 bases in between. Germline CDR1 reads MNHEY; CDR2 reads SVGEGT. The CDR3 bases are TGTGCCAGCAGTGCGACCCACGGGACTGAGGTGCTAGTCCTGACTTTC. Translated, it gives CASSATHGTEVLVLTF.

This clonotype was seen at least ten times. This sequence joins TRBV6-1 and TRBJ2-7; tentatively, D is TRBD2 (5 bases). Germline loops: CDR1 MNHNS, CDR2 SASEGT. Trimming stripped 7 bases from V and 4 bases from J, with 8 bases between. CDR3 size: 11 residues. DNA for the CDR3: TGTGCCAGCAAGGAGGCTTACGAGCAGTACTTC. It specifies CASKEAYEQYF.

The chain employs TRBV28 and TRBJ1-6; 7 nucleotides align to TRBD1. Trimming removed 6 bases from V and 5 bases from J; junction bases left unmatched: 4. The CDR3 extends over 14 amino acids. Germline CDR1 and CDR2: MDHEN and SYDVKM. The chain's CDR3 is CASRPGTDNSPLHF. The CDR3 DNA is TGTGCCAGCAGACCCGGGACAGATAATTCACCCCTCCACTTT.

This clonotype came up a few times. CDR3 protein: CASTPTGSHEQYF. For the CDR3, the DNA is TGTGCCAGCACCCCGACAGGGAGCCACGAGCAGTACTTC. This chain links TRBV12-3 or TRBV12-4 with TRBJ2-7; 7 bases match TRBD1. This CDR3 has 13 residues. Losses at the gene ends were 7 bases for V and 5 bases for J; bases not matched to a gene: 8.

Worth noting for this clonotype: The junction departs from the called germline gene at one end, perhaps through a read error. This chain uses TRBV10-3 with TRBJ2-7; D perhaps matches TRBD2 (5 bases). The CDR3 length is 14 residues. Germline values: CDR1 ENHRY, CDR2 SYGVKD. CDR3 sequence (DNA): TGTGCCACTTTAGACTGGGAGTTCCAGTTCGAGCAGTACTTT. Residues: CATLDWEFQFEQYF.

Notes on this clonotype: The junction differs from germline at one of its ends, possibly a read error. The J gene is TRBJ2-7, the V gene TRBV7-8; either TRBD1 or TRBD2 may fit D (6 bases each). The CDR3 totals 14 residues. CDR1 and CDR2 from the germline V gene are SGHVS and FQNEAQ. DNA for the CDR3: TGTACCAGCAGCTTAGGGGGGTCCGACTACGAGCATTACTTC. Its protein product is CTSSLGGSDYEHYF.

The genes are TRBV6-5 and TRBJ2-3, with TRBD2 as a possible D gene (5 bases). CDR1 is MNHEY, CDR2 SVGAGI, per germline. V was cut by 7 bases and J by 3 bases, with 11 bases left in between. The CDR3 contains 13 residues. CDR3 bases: TGTGCCAGCACCCAGACGGGGACAGATACGCAGTATTTT. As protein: CASTQTGTDTQYF.

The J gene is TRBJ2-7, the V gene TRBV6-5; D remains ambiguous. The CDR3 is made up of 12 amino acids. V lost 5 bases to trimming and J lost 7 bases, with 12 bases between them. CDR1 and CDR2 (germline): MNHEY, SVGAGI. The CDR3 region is CASSTLLWEQYF. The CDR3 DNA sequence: TGTGCCAGCAGTACCCTATTGTGGGAGCAGTACTTC.

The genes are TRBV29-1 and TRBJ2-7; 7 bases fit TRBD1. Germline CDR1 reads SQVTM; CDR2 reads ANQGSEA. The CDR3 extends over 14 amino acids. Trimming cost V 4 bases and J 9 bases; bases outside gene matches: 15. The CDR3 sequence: CSVAPPGQRLGQYF. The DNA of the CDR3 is TGCAGCGTTGCCCCCCCGGGACAGCGATTAGGGCAGTACTTC.

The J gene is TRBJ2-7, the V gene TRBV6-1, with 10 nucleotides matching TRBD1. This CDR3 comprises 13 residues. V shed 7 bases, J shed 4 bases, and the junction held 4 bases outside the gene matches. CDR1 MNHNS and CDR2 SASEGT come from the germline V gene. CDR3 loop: CASTAGQGYEQYF. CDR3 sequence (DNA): TGTGCCAGCACGGCGGGACAGGGGTACGAGCAGTACTTC.

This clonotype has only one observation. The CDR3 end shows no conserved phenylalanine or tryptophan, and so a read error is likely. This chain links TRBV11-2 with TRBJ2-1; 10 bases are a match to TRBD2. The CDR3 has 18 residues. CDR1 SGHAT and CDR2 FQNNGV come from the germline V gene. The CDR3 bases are TGTGCCAGCAACTTAGGTCTAGCGGGAGCGCTCATCTACAATGAGCAGTTCTCC. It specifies CASNLGLAGALIYNEQFS.

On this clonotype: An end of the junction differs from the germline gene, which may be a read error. CDR3 residues: CASGTMDGLNTEAFF. The CDR3, as DNA: TGTGCCAGCGGCACCATGGACGGTTTGAACACTGAGGCTTTCTTT. The rearrangement uses TRBV11-2 and TRBJ1-1; no firm D call. CDR1 is SGHAT, CDR2 FQNNGV, per germline. This CDR3 region has 15 residues.